The entry that follows covers one TCR beta chain sequence. This specimen comes from a study of cytomegalovirus exposure and HLA in healthy donors. After removal of 5 bases from V and 0 bases from J, the junction contained 4 bases not matched to a gene. From germline, CDR1 is SGHNT and CDR2 YENEEA. CDR3 length: 16 residues. In the PCR, 60 Vbeta and 13 Jbeta primers were used. Some clones are missing from TCRdb's copy, which holds only in-frame ones; the method was immunoSEQ multiplex PCR. Of around 160,000 clones listed, around three quarters are singletons. Sequenced input: PBMCs. This sequence joins TRBV11-3 and TRBJ2-3; the match to TRBD2 covers 11 bases. This receptor was identified in a woman between 35 and 50 years old in good health and CMV-seronegative. CDR3 sequence reads: CASSPGLAASTDTQYF. The CDR3 nucleotides read TGTGCCAGCAGCCCGGGACTAGCGGCTAGCACAGATACGCAGTATTTT. The variable domain in full, completed from reference TRBV11-3 and TRBJ2-3, reads EAGVVQSPRYKIIEKKQPVAFWCNPISGHNTLYWYLQNLGQGPELLIRYENEEAVDDSQLPKDRFSAERLKGVDSTLKIQPAELGDSAVYLCASSPGLAASTDTQYFGPGTRLTVL.